Described below is a single T cell receptor (beta chain) sequence and its context. The source of the sample is a study of T cell changes during pregnancy in multiple sclerosis. V lost 0 bases to trimming and J lost 6 bases; unmatched junction nucleotides: 9. The CDR3 consists of 17 residues. CDR1 is MGHRA and CDR2 is YSYEKL in the germline V gene. This table comes from immunoSEQ multiplex PCR, and its TCRdb copy is limited to in-frame clones, with some not included. The profile shows under 120,000 clones, approximately 90% of them singletons. This material consisted of peripheral blood, taken after pregnancy. The chain recombines TRBV4-1 with TRBJ2-1; TRBD1 aligns across 9 bases. This receptor was obtained from a female donor with multiple sclerosis, enrolled in a pregnancy study. The CDR3 DNA follows: TGCGCCAGCAGCCAAGAGTCCGGGACAGGGTTCATCAATGAGCAGTTCTTC. Translation: CASSQESGTGFINEQFF.